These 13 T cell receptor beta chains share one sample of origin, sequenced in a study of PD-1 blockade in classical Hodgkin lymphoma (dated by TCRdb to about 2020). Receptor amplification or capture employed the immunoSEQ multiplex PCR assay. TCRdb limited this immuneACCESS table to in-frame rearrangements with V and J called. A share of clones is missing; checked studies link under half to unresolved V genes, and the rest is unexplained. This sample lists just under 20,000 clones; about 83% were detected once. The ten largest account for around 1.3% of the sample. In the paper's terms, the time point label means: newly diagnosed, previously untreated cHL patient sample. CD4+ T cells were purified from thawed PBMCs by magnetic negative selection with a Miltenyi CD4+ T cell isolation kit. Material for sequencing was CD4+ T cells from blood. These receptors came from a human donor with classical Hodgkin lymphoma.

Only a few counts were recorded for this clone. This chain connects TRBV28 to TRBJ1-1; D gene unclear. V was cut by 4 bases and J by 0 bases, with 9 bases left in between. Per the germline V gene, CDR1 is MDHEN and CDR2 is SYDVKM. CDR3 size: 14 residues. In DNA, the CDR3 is TGTGCCAGCAGTTCCACTCCCGTGAACACTGAAGCTTTCTTT. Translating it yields CASSSTPVNTEAFF.

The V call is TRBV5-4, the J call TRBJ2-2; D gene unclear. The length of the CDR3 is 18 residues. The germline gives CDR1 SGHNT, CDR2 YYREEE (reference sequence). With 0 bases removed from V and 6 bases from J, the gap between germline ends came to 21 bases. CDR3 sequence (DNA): TGTGCCAGCAGCTTGGCGCCGAGACGCGGTTCGGACGCCGGGGAGCTGTTTTTT. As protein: CASSLAPRRGSDAGELFF.

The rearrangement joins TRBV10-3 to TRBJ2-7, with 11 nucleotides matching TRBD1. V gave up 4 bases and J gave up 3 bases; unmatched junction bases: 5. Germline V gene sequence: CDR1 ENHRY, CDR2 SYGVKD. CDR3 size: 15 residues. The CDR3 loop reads CAISVRDRGVYEQYF. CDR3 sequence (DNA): TGTGCCATCAGTGTTAGGGACAGGGGGGTCTACGAGCAGTACTTC.

The DNA for the CDR3 is TGTGCCAGCTCACAGAGACAGGGTGGGTACGAGCAGTACTTC. It translates to CASSQRQGGYEQYF. The chain links TRBV18 to TRBJ2-7; TRBD1 matches at 7 bases. The CDR3 extends over 14 amino acids. Trimming took 4 bases from V and 4 from J; bases not matched to a gene: 7. Germline CDR1 and CDR2: KGHSH and LQKENI. The full variable domain, in which reference TRBV18 and TRBJ2-7 provide the parts outside the CDR3, is NAGVMQNPRHLVRRRGQEARLRCSPMKGHSHVYWYRQLPEEGLKFMVYLQKENIIDESGMPKERFSAEFPKEGPSILRIQQVVRGDSAAYFCASSQRQGGYEQYFGPGTRLTVT.

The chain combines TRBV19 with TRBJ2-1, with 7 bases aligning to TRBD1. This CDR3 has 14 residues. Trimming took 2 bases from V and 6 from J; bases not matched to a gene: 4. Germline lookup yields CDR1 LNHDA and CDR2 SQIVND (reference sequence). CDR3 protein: CASSIPDRANEQFF. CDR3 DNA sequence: TGTGCCAGTAGTATACCAGACAGGGCCAATGAGCAGTTCTTC.

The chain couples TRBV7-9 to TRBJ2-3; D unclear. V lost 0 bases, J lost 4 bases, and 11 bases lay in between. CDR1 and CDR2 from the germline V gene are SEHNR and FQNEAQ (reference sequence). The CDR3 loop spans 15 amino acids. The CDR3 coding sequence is TGTGCCAGCAGCTTAGCAGGTTCCTATTCAGATACGCAGTATTTT. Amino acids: CASSLAGSYSDTQYF.

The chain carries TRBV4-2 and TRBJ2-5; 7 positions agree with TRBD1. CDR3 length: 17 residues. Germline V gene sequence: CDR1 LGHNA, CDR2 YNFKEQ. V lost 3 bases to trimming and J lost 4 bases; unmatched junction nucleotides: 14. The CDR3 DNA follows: TGTGCCAGCAGCCAGGGAACTACAGGGGCAGTTGGAGAGACCCAGTACTTC. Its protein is CASSQGTTGAVGETQYF.

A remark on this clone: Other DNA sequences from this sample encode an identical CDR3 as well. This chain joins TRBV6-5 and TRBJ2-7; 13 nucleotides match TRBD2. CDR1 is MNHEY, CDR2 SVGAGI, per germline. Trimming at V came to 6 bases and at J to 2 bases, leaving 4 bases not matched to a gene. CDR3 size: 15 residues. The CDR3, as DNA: TGTGCCAGCAGCCGGACTAGCGGGAGTCCCTACGAGCAGTACTTC. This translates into CASSRTSGSPYEQYF.

In nucleotides, the CDR3 is TGTGCCATCAGGGATGGGACAGGGCACAATGAGCAGTTCTTC. Residues: CAIRDGTGHNEQFF. The chain uses TRBV10-3 and TRBJ2-1; 9 nucleotides agree with TRBD1. The CDR3 runs 14 residues. From germline, CDR1 is ENHRY and CDR2 SYGVKD. The trim removed 6 bases at V and 5 bases at J, leaving 5 bases unmatched.

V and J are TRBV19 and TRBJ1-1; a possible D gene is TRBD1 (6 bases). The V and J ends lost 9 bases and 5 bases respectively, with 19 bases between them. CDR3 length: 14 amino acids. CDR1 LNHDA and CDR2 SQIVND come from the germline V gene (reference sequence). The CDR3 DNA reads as TGTGCCAGCAAGGACAGTGCCGTGGGGACTGAAGCTTTCTTT. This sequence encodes CASKDSAVGTEAFF.

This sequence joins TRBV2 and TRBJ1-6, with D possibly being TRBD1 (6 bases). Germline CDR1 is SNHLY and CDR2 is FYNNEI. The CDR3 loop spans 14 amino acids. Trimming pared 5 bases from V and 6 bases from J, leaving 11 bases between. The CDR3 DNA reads TGTGCCAGCAGTTGGACAGAATCTAATTCACCCCTCCACTTT. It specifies CASSWTESNSPLHF.

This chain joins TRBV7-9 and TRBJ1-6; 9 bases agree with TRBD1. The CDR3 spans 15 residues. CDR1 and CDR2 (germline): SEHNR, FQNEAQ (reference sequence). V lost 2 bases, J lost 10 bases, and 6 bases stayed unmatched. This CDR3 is CASSLPGQGESPLHF. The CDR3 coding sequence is TGTGCCAGCAGCTTACCGGGACAGGGAGAGTCACCCCTCCACTTT.

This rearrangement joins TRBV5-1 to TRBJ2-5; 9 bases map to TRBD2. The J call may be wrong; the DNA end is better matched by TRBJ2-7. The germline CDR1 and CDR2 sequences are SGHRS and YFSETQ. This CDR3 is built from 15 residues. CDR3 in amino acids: CASSLTGLASYEQYF. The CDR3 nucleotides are TGCGCCAGCAGCTTAACGGGACTAGCTTCCTACGAGCAGTACTTC.